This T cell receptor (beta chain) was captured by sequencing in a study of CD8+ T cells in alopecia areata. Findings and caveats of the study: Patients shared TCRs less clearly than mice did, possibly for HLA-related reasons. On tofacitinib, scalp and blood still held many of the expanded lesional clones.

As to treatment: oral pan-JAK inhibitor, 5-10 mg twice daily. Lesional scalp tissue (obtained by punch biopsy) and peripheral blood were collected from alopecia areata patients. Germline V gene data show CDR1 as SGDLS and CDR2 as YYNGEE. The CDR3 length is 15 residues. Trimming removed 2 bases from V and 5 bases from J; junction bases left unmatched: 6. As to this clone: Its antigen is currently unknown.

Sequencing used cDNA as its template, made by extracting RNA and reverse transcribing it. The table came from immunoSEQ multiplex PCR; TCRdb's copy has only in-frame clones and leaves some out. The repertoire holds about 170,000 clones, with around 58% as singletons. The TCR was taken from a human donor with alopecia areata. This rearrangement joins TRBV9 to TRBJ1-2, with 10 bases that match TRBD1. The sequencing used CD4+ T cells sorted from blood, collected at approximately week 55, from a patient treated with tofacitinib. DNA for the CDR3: TGTGCCAGCAGCGTGGCGACAGGGGGCGGGTATGGCTACACCTTC. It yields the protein CASSVATGGGYGYTF.